These T cell receptor beta chains were read from a single sample in a study of beta chain features in type 1 diabetes. Only in-frame clones appear in the TCRdb table, and some are missing; sequencing was by immunoSEQ multiplex PCR. The data show over 120,000 clones, with less than 11% seen just once and roughly 1.4% held by the top ten. The specimen was naive CD4+ T cells from blood. These receptors all stem from a man between 18 and 35 years old in good health. Both conserved end residues are part of each CDR3. Each record gives: clone size, D gene, J gene, V gene, CDR3 DNA, CDR3 protein. A D gene is named only where the DNA matches it firmly. Clone sizes are given selectively: once, few, many, or a class where the clone is expanded.

clone size: many; D gene: TRBD1; J gene: TRBJ2-5; V gene: TRBV29-1; CDR3 DNA: TGCAGCGTTGAACCTTGGGACAGGGGAGAGACCCAGTACTTC; CDR3 protein: CSVEPWDRGETQYF
clone size: NA; D gene: NA; J gene: TRBJ1-5; V gene: TRBV19; CDR3 DNA: TGTGCCAGTAGTATATCAGTCACCCTTAGCAATCAGCCCCAGCATTTT; CDR3 protein: CASSISVTLSNQPQHF
clone size: few; D gene: TRBD1; J gene: TRBJ1-6; V gene: TRBV7-3; CDR3 DNA: TGTGCCAGCAGCGCTGGGACAGGGGTATCACCCCTCCACTTT; CDR3 protein: CASSAGTGVSPLHF
clone size: many; D gene: TRBD1; J gene: TRBJ1-1; V gene: TRBV29-1; CDR3 DNA: TGCAGCGTTCAGGGGGCTCTGAACACTGAAGCTTTCTTT; CDR3 protein: CSVQGALNTEAFF
clone size: NA; D gene: NA; J gene: TRBJ1-4; V gene: TRBV27; CDR3 DNA: TGTGCCAGCAGTTTATACGAGTCTAATGAAAAACTGTTTTTT; CDR3 protein: CASSLYESNEKLFF
clone size: NA; D gene: NA; J gene: TRBJ1-3; V gene: TRBV28; CDR3 DNA: TGTGCCAGCAGTACAGCCTACTCTGGAAACACCATATATTTT; CDR3 protein: CASSTAYSGNTIYF
clone size: few; D gene: TRBD1; J gene: TRBJ2-3; V gene: TRBV19; CDR3 DNA: TGTGCCAGTTTGGACAGGGGGTTTGCAGATACGCAGTATTTT; CDR3 protein: CASLDRGFADTQYF
clone size: few; D gene: NA; J gene: TRBJ2-3; V gene: TRBV11-2; CDR3 DNA: TGTGCCAGCAGCTTGCTGGGGGCCGGCGCAGATACGCAGTATTTT; CDR3 protein: CASSLLGAGADTQYF
clone size: few; D gene: TRBD2; J gene: TRBJ2-7; V gene: TRBV7-7; CDR3 DNA: TGTGCCAGCAGCCCGGGGGGGGATCACTACGAGCAGTACTTC; CDR3 protein: CASSPGGDHYEQYF
clone size: NA; D gene: TRBD1; J gene: TRBJ2-7; V gene: TRBV7-2; CDR3 DNA: TGTGCCAGCAGCTTAGTAGGACAGGGGGTCTACGAGCAGTACTTC; CDR3 protein: CASSLVGQGVYEQYF
clone size: few; D gene: TRBD1; J gene: TRBJ2-7; V gene: TRBV7-2; CDR3 DNA: TGTGCCAGCAGCTTAAGGTCCGGACAGGGGGCCTACGAGCAGTACTTC; CDR3 protein: CASSLRSGQGAYEQYF
clone size: NA; D gene: NA; J gene: TRBJ1-1; V gene: TRBV30; CDR3 DNA: TGTGCCTGGACAGAAGACAGGTACACTGAAGCTTTCTTT; CDR3 protein: CAWTEDRYTEAFF
clone size: few; D gene: TRBD1; J gene: TRBJ1-1; V gene: TRBV15; CDR3 DNA: TGTGCCACCAGCATTCAAACAGGGGGCACTGAAGCTTTCTTT; CDR3 protein: CATSIQTGGTEAFF
clone size: NA; D gene: NA; J gene: TRBJ2-7; V gene: TRBV11-2; CDR3 DNA: TGTGCCAGCAGCTTAGATACGGTTTACTACGAGCAGTACTTC; CDR3 protein: CASSLDTVYYEQYF
clone size: few; D gene: TRBD2; J gene: TRBJ2-7; V gene: TRBV7-2; CDR3 DNA: TGTGCCAGCAGCTTAGGAGGGACTAGGTTCTACGAGCAGTACTTC; CDR3 protein: CASSLGGTRFYEQYF
clone size: NA; D gene: TRBD1; J gene: TRBJ1-2; V gene: TRBV5-4; CDR3 DNA: TGTGCCAGCAGCCCTAGACAGGGTGGTCCTAGCTATGGCTACACCTTC; CDR3 protein: CASSPRQGGPSYGYTF
clone size: NA; D gene: NA; J gene: TRBJ1-5; V gene: TRBV7-9; CDR3 DNA: TGTGCCAGCAGCTTAATGAGTAGCAATCAGCCCCAGCATTTT; CDR3 protein: CASSLMSSNQPQHF
clone size: few; D gene: TRBD2; J gene: TRBJ2-3; V gene: TRBV29-1; CDR3 DNA: TGCAGCGGGGATTTTTTTGGGGGGGATAGCACAGATACGCAGTATTTT; CDR3 protein: CSGDFFGGDSTDTQYF
clone size: many; D gene: NA; J gene: TRBJ2-3; V gene: TRBV10-3; CDR3 DNA: TGTGCCATCAGTTTCAGGGATACGCAGTATTTT; CDR3 protein: CAISFRDTQYF
clone size: many; D gene: NA; J gene: TRBJ2-7; V gene: TRBV7-9; CDR3 DNA: TGTGCCAGCAGCTTGGGGGGAGACGAGCAGTACTTC; CDR3 protein: CASSLGGDEQYF
clone size: NA; D gene: TRBD1; J gene: TRBJ1-5; V gene: TRBV10-3; CDR3 DNA: TGTGCCATCAGTGTTGGGACAGGGGGCAATCAGCCCCAGCATTTT; CDR3 protein: CAISVGTGGNQPQHF
clone size: few; D gene: NA; J gene: TRBJ2-2; V gene: TRBV5-4; CDR3 DNA: TGTGCCAGCAGTCAGGAAGGCAGGATGGACACCGGGGAGCTGTTTTTT; CDR3 protein: CASSQEGRMDTGELFF
clone size: NA; D gene: NA; J gene: TRBJ2-7; V gene: TRBV6-5; CDR3 DNA: TGTGCCAGCAGTTATTCGGGCGAGCAGTACTTC; CDR3 protein: CASSYSGEQYF
clone size: NA; D gene: TRBD1; J gene: TRBJ1-5; V gene: TRBV11-2; CDR3 DNA: TGTGCCAGCAGCCCCCGGACAGGGGATCGCAATCAGCCCCAGCATTTT; CDR3 protein: CASSPRTGDRNQPQHF
clone size: NA; D gene: NA; J gene: TRBJ1-2; V gene: TRBV28; CDR3 DNA: TGTGCCAGCAGTCCACAGGATGGCTACACCTTC; CDR3 protein: CASSPQDGYTF
clone size: NA; D gene: NA; J gene: TRBJ2-7; V gene: TRBV5-4; CDR3 DNA: TGTGCCAGCAGCTTCCCCCGGGGGGAGCAGTACTTC; CDR3 protein: CASSFPRGEQYF
clone size: few; D gene: NA; J gene: TRBJ2-2; V gene: TRBV5-4; CDR3 DNA: TGTGCCAGCAGCGATCTCAGGGGCGTAGAGACCGGGGAGCTGTTTTTT; CDR3 protein: CASSDLRGVETGELFF
clone size: NA; D gene: TRBD2; J gene: TRBJ2-5; V gene: TRBV7-2; CDR3 DNA: TGTGCCAGCAGCTACGGACTAGCTACAGAGACCCAGTACTTC; CDR3 protein: CASSYGLATETQYF
clone size: few; D gene: NA; J gene: TRBJ2-7; V gene: TRBV4-1; CDR3 DNA: TGCGCCAGCAGCCACCCGGCGGGAGAGCAGTACTTC; CDR3 protein: CASSHPAGEQYF
clone size: few; D gene: NA; J gene: TRBJ2-5; V gene: TRBV5-1; CDR3 DNA: TGCGCCAGCAGCCGGGACTTGTTGGAGACCCAGTACTTC; CDR3 protein: CASSRDLLETQYF